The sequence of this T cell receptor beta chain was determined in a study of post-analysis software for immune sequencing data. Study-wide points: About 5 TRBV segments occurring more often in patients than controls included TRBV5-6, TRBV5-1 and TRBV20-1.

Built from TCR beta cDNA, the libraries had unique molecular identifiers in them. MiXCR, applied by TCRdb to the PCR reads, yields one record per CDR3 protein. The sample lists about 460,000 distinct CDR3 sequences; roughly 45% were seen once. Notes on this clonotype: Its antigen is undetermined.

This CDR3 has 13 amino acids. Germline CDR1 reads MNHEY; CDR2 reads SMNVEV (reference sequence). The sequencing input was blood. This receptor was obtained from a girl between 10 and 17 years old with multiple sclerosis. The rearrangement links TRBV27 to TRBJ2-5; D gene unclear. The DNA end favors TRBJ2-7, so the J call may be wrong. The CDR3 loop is CASSPPPTYEQYF. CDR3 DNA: TGTGCCAGCAGTCCGCCCCCTACCTACGAGCAGTACTTC.